These 22 T cell receptor beta chains were sequenced from one sample in a study of molecular identifiers for immune sequencing clone quantification. One entry per CDR3 protein results from TCRdb running MiXCR on the PCR reads. This table has around 94,000 distinct CDR3 sequences, under 40% appearing once. What was sequenced was naive CD8+ T cells from blood, with Jurkat cell RNA spiked in. Described subset: FACS-sorted CD8+CD4-CCR7+CD45RA+ naive T cells. Source of these receptors: a human donor in good health. Some libraries in this study had Jurkat cell RNA spiked in.

This clonotype was found a few times. This sequence joins TRBV7-9 and TRBJ2-7; 8 bases map to TRBD1. After removal of 5 bases from V and 2 bases from J, the junction contained 5 bases not matched to a gene. CDR3 length equals 14 residues. Germline V gene data show CDR1 as SEHNR and CDR2 as FQNEAQ (reference sequence). The CDR3 bases are TGTGCCAGCAGCCACCGGGACAGGCCCTACGAGCAGTACTTC. It encodes CASSHRDRPYEQYF.

This clonotype has only a few counts. An end of the junction does not agree with germline; a read error may underlie this. The rearrangement uses TRBV12-3 or TRBV12-4 and TRBJ1-1; no clear D gene. The CDR3 extends over 10 amino acids. CDR3 protein: CASSHTIEIF. The DNA of the CDR3 is TGTGCCAGCAGCCACACAATTGAGATATTT.

V is TRBV7-9 and J is TRBJ1-1, with TRBD1 matching 7 bases. CDR1 and CDR2 from the germline V gene are SEHNR and FQNEAQ (reference sequence). V dropped 5 bases and J dropped 4; count of bases not matched to a gene: 13. This CDR3 contains 16 residues. CDR3 in DNA: TGTGCCAGCAGCCCAGACAGGGCCCGGGACTCCACTGAAGCTTTCTTT. The encoded protein is CASSPDRARDSTEAFF. Full variable domain (outside the CDR3, taken from reference TRBV7-9 and TRBJ1-1): DTGVSQNPRHKITKRGQNVTFRCDPISEHNRLYWYRQTLGQGPEFLTYFQNEAQLEKSRLLSDRFSAERPKGSFSTLEIQRTEQGDSAMYLCASSPDRARDSTEAFFGQGTRLTVV.

A remark on this clonotype: A much larger clone differs by one base, so this may be a read error. The chain links TRBV29-1 to TRBJ2-3; D gene ambiguous. Germline CDR1 and CDR2: SQVTM and ANQGSEA. The CDR3 consists of 13 residues. CDR3 coding DNA: TGCGGCGTTGTTGGCAGATCCACAGATACGCAGTATTTT. This codes for CGVVGRSTDTQYF.

This sequence joins TRBV25-1 and TRBJ2-3; 9 bases line up with TRBD1. V trimming: 9 bases; J trimming: 5 bases; junction bases outside the gene matches: 12. Germline loops: CDR1 MGHDK, CDR2 SYGVNS. This CDR3 contains 15 residues. CDR3 in DNA: TGTGCCAGTAGCCGGGACAGGGAGTGGAGAGATACGCAGTATTTT. Its translation: CASSRDREWRDTQYF.

This clonotype was seen ten or more times. This rearrangement joins TRBV7-9 to TRBJ2-7, with TRBD1 matching 12 bases. CDR1 is SEHNR, CDR2 FQNEAQ, per germline (reference sequence). This CDR3 is 14 amino acids long. The trim removed 6 bases at V and 5 bases at J, leaving 5 bases unmatched. The CDR3 DNA reads TGTGCCAGCAGTCCGGGACAGGGGGCACACGAGCAGTACTTC. It encodes CASSPGQGAHEQYF. Looking up the rest from reference TRBV7-9 and TRBJ2-7 gives the full variable domain: DTGVSQNPRHKITKRGQNVTFRCDPISEHNRLYWYRQTLGQGPEFLTYFQNEAQLEKSRLLSDRFSAERPKGSFSTLEIQRTEQGDSAMYLCASSPGQGAHEQYFGPGTRLTVT.

Of note for this clonotype: Being one base from a much bigger clone, this may be a read error. V and J are TRBV2 and TRBJ2-5, with a tentative D call TRBD2 (6 bases). Germline values: CDR1 SNHLY, CDR2 FYNNEI. The CDR3 is 16 amino acids. The CDR3: CASRHERGRGTEIQYF. CDR3 coding DNA: TGTGCCAGCAGGCACGAAAGGGGCCGGGGGACGGAGATCCAGTACTTC. Filled out from reference TRBV2 and TRBJ2-5, the complete variable domain reads EPEVTQTPSHQVTQMGQEVILRCVPISNHLYFYWYRQILGQKVEFLVSFYNNEISEKSEIFDDQFSVERPDGSNFTLKIRSTKLEDSAMYFCASRHERGRGTEIQYFGPGTRLLVL.

The rearrangement joins TRBV5-5 to TRBJ2-3; the D gene is possibly TRBD1 (6 bases). The CDR3 contains 14 residues. Germline V gene lookup returns CDR1 SGHKS and CDR2 YYEKEE (reference sequence). Trimming took 2 bases from V and 6 from J, leaving 13 bases between them. CDR3 coding DNA: TGTGCCAGCAGCTTAGGGACATTTTTGGATACGCAGTATTTT. Encoded protein: CASSLGTFLDTQYF.

The chain uses TRBV7-2 and TRBJ2-2; D possibly corresponds to TRBD2 (5 bases). V lost 4 bases and J 4 bases, leaving 10 bases between the germline ends. There are 14 residues in the CDR3. Looked up from germline, CDR1 is SGHTA and CDR2 is FQGNSA. The CDR3 nucleotides read TGTGCCAGCAGCTCGGGGTGGGCCACCGGGGAGCTGTTTTTT. As protein: CASSSGWATGELFF.

This chain connects TRBV7-6 to TRBJ1-6; 7 bases are shared with TRBD1. J gave up 9 bases and V 2 bases, and 16 bases lay outside the gene matches. The CDR3 runs 18 residues. In germline, CDR1 is SGHVS, CDR2 FNYEAQ. CDR3 in amino acids: CASSLFPGPQGEGSPLHF. In DNA, the CDR3 is TGTGCCAGCAGCTTATTCCCCGGCCCTCAGGGGGAAGGTTCACCCCTCCACTTT. Together with reference TRBV7-6 and TRBJ1-6, the CDR3 gives the full variable domain: GAGVSQSPRYKVTKRGQDVALRCDPISGHVSLYWYRQALGQGPEFLTYFNYEAQQDKSGLPNDRFSAERPEGSISTLTIQRTEQRDSAMYRCASSLFPGPQGEGSPLHFGNGTRLTVT.

The chain carries TRBV4-1 and TRBJ1-1; TRBD1 matches 9 bases. The CDR3 length is 16 residues. Germline CDR1 and CDR2: MGHRA and YSYEKL. V shed 3 bases and J 2 bases; nucleotides not matched to a gene: 7. The CDR3 DNA is TGCGCCAGCAGCCATGGGACAGGGATAACAAACACTGAAGCTTTCTTT. Translation: CASSHGTGITNTEAFF.

A few counts support this clonotype. The genes are TRBV12-3 or TRBV12-4 and TRBJ1-1; TRBD1 might be the D (6 bases). This CDR3 is built from 13 residues. The V end lost 10 bases, the J end lost 4 bases, and 16 bases lay between the germline ends. CDR3 nucleotide sequence: TGTGCCAACCAACAGGGACCAGGCACTGAAGCTTTCTTT. This codes for CANQQGPGTEAFF.

The gene calls are TRBV28 and TRBJ2-7; TRBD1 matches 7 bases. CDR3 size: 13 residues. Germline CDR1 is MDHEN and CDR2 is SYDVKM. The J segment lost 4 bases and the V segment lost 4 bases, leaving 4 bases of the junction unmatched. DNA for the CDR3: TGTGCCAGCAGTTCACAGGGGTTTTACGAGCAGTACTTC. It specifies CASSSQGFYEQYF.

This clonotype was seen more than once but under ten times. The CDR3 spells CASSQDVGPYEQYF. The CDR3 DNA sequence: TGTGCCAGCAGCCAAGACGTGGGCCCCTACGAGCAGTACTTC. The chain combines TRBV4-2 with TRBJ2-7; D gene uncertain. Trimming removed 0 bases at V and 2 bases at J, with 8 bases between. Germline V CDR1 and CDR2: LGHNA, YNFKEQ. This CDR3 region has 14 residues.

The chain recombines TRBV6-5 with TRBJ1-6; D may be TRBD1 (6 bases). V lost 4 bases to trimming and J lost 4 bases, with 11 bases between them. CDR1 MNHEY and CDR2 SVGAGI come from the germline V gene. The CDR3 is made up of 15 amino acids. The CDR3 DNA is TGTGCCAGCAGTTCCACAGGGTTTTATAATTCACCCCTCCACTTT. This encodes CASSSTGFYNSPLHF.

This clonotype has a handful of counts. The CDR3 DNA sequence: TGTGCCAGCAGCCTGCCAGGGGAGGATACGCAGTATTTT. Amino acid sequence: CASSLPGEDTQYF. The chain links TRBV14 to TRBJ2-3, with D maybe TRBD1 (6 bases). Per the germline V gene, CDR1 is SGHDN and CDR2 is FVKESK. The CDR3 consists of 13 residues. V gave up 4 bases and J gave up 6 bases, with 11 bases separating them.

This clonotype has just a few counts. The chain carries TRBV5-6 and TRBJ2-7; D possibly corresponds to TRBD2 (5 bases). Trimming took 0 bases from V and 6 from J, leaving 13 bases between them. The germline CDR1 and CDR2 sequences are SGHDT and YYEEEE. CDR3 length: 14 residues. In DNA, the CDR3 is TGTGCCAGCAGCTTGGCCCTCGCGAGGGTCGAGCAGTACTTC. This codes for CASSLALARVEQYF.

This clonotype was seen ten or more times. V gene TRBV20-1 combines with J gene TRBJ2-1; 10 nucleotides align to TRBD2. V lost 5 bases and J lost 5; bases outside the gene matches: 9. Germline CDR1 reads DFQATT; CDR2 reads SNEGSKA (reference sequence). The CDR3 spans 15 residues. This CDR3 is CSAPRLAGVNNEQFF. The CDR3 DNA sequence: TGCAGTGCTCCCCGGCTAGCGGGAGTGAACAATGAGCAGTTCTTC.

There are many counts of this clonotype. This chain uses TRBV27 with TRBJ2-7, with D perhaps given as TRBD1 or TRBD2 (5 bases each). Germline-derived CDR1 and CDR2 are MNHEY and SMNVEV (reference sequence). V was trimmed by 9 bases and J by 6 bases, leaving 15 bases between them. The CDR3 loop spans 12 amino acids. The CDR3 DNA reads as TGTGCCAGTAGAGGGGCGCCGGTCGAGCAGTACTTC. Amino acid sequence: CASRGAPVEQYF.

This clonotype was found many times. The CDR3 DNA is TGTGCCAGCAGCTTGGTGATCTACGAGCAGTACTTC. This codes for CASSLVIYEQYF. The rearrangement uses TRBV5-6 and TRBJ2-7; D unclear. There are 12 residues in the CDR3. CDR1 and CDR2 (germline): SGHDT, YYEEEE. With 0 bases removed from V and 3 bases from J, the gap between germline ends came to 4 bases.

The chain joins TRBV19 to TRBJ2-3, with D tentatively TRBD1 or TRBD2 (6 bases each). Germline CDR1 and CDR2: LNHDA and SQIVND (reference sequence). This CDR3 contains 16 residues. V was trimmed by 2 bases and J by 5 bases, leaving 17 bases between them. The CDR3 DNA is TGTGCCAGTAGTATACCCACTTGGGGGGCAGAAGATACGCAGTATTTT. Translated, it gives CASSIPTWGAEDTQYF. The full variable domain, rest sourced from reference TRBV19 and TRBJ2-3, is DGGITQSPKYLFRKEGQNVTLSCEQNLNHDAMYWYRQDPGQGLRLIYYSQIVNDFQKGDIAEGYSVSREKKESFPLTVTSAQKNPTAFYLCASSIPTWGAEDTQYFGPGTRLTVL.

In its sample, this clonotype was seen a few times. The V call is TRBV11-2, the J call TRBJ1-1; TRBD1 aligns across 8 bases. From germline, CDR1 is SGHAT and CDR2 FQNNGV. V lost 3 bases to trimming and J lost 10 bases; unmatched junction nucleotides: 7. This CDR3 spans 13 amino acids. The CDR3 coding sequence is TGTGCCAGCAGCTTCCCCGGACAGGGTGGAGCTTTCTTT. This gives the protein CASSFPGQGGAFF.